This T cell receptor (beta chain) is drawn from a study of vaccination and CD4 T cells after COVID-19. The CDR3 consists of 20 residues. A few counts support this clonotype. The antigen remains unidentified. Indicated time point: late sampling 161 to 241 days after vaccination in three convalescent patients. Indicated treatment: roughly 11-day PBMC culture with coronavirus spike peptide pools or control peptides (ViraFEST assay). With the Oncomine TCR Beta short-read assay, DNA from cultured CD4+ T cells was sequenced. Each CDR3 protein is one row after TCRdb ran MiXCR on the PCR reads. The table shows 20,000 to 25,000 distinct CDR3 sequences, with around 39% occurring only once.

The receptor was derived from a human donor who had recovered from COVID-19. Sequencing was performed on CD4+ T cells from blood, cultured in vitro, taken about 7 months after SARS-CoV-2 vaccination. The chain carries TRBV1 and TRBJ2-5; no check of the table's D call, TRBD2, against the DNA was made. TRBV1 is described as a pseudogene. The DNA of the CDR3 is TGCACCAGCAGCGGACGGGGGACTAGCGGGAGCCGCCAGACCCAAGAGACCCAGTACTTC. The encoded protein is CTSSGRGTSGSRQTQETQYF.